This TCR beta chain was identified during a study of tumor-infiltrating lymphocytes in primary liver carcinoma. At the level of the study: The neoplasms were of stage T1-T3 N0M0, with dimensions of roughly 4 to 11 cm across.

This clonotype has ten or more counts. Production of TCR beta cDNA used 500 ng total RNA together with a constant-region primer. ARM-PCR was slightly modified, and three nested multiplex PCR rounds with it gave rise to the TCR beta libraries. Running ten to eleven cycles apiece, the first two PCR rounds relied on TRBV1-TRBV30 forward primers together with a C-beta reverse primer. TCRdb called the multiplex PCR reads again in MiXCR, with one record for every CDR3 protein. Found here are 50,000 to 70,000 distinct CDR3 sequences, just over 70% of them singletons; the top ten hold approximately 50%. Both RNA and DNA were isolated together from about 20-30 mg of bulk tissue that had not been sorted. Primary liver carcinomas in the patients were surgically resected. Tumor regions sampled: superior, inferior, left, right poles, and centre. This CDR3 region has 13 residues. Trimming took 6 bases from V and 4 from J; bases not matched to a gene: 5.

This TCR came from a man aged 35 to 55 with primary liver carcinoma and hepatitis B virus infection. Input material: liver tumor tissue from sampling region 2. Subset of the sample: tumor region T2, inferior pole. The V and J genes are TRBV12-3 or TRBV12-4 and TRBJ2-5, with TRBD1 matching 7 bases. The CDR3 DNA is TGTGCCAGCAGCCGACAGGGATCAGAGACCCAGTACTTC. Protein product: CASSRQGSETQYF.